This TCR beta chain was sequenced in a study of beta chain features in type 1 diabetes. Overall study context: Sorted cell examination encompassed roughly 110,000,000 cells across all samples. Study-level results: VDJ junctions sequenced from type 1 diabetes patients showed fewer insertions and more deletions.

As every portion of the isolated RNA was reverse transcribed, the sequencing read expressed TCRB transcripts. The protocol was immunoSEQ multiplex PCR, while the TCRdb copy is restricted to in-frame clones and leaves out a portion. The table has 300,000 to 350,000 clones, 6.5% to 10% seen once. This clone was seen more than once but under ten times. Its antigen is unidentified. It was one heparinised blood draw, averaging around 120 mL, that each donor gave. CD45RO/CCR7/CD25/CD127/CD95/CD27 sorting isolated CD4+ naive, central memory, regulatory and stem cell-like memory cells. This clonotype originated in a woman younger than 30 in good health. Source material: central memory CD4+ T cells from blood.

CDR3 residues: CASVGQPSNTGELFF. DNA of the CDR3: TGTGCCAGCGTCGGACAGCCATCGAACACCGGGGAGCTGTTTTTT. V is TRBV11-2 and J is TRBJ2-2; D perhaps matches TRBD1 (6 bases). The CDR3 loop spans 15 amino acids. With 8 bases removed from V and 0 bases from J, the gap between germline ends came to 13 bases. CDR1 and CDR2 from the germline V gene are SGHAT and FQNNGV.